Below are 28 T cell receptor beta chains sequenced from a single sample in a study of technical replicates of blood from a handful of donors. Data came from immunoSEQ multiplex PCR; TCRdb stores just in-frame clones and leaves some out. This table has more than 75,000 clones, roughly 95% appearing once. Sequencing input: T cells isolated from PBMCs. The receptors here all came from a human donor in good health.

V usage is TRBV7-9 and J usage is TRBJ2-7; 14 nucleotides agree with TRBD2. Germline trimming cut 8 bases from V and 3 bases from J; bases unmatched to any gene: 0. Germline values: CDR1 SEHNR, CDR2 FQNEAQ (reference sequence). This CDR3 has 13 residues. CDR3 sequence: CASGTSGSYEQYF. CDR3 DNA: TGTGCCAGCGGGACTAGCGGGAGCTACGAGCAGTACTTC. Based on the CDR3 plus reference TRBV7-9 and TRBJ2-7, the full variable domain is DTGVSQNPRHKITKRGQNVTFRCDPISEHNRLYWYRQTLGQGPEFLTYFQNEAQLEKSRLLSDRFSAERPKGSFSTLEIQRTEQGDSAMYLCASGTSGSYEQYFGPGTRLTVT.

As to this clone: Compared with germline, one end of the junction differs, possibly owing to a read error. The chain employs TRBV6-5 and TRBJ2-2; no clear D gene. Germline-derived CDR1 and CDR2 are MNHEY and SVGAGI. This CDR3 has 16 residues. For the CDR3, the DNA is TGTGCCAGCAGTTACTCGACTCATAGGAACGCCGGGGAGCTGTTTTTT. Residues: CASSYSTHRNAGELFF.

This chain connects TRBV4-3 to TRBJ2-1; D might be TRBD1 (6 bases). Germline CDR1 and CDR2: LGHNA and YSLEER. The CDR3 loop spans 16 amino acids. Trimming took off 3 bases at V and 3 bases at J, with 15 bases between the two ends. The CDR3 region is CASSHQGSGSYNEQFF. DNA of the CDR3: TGCGCCAGCAGCCACCAGGGGAGTGGTAGCTACAATGAGCAGTTCTTC.

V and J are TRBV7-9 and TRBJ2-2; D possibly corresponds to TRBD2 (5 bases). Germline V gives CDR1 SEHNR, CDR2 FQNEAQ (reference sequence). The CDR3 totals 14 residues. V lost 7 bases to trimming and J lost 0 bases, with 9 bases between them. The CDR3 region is CASMRAANTGELFF. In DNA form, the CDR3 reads TGTGCCAGCATGAGGGCGGCGAACACCGGGGAGCTGTTTTTT.

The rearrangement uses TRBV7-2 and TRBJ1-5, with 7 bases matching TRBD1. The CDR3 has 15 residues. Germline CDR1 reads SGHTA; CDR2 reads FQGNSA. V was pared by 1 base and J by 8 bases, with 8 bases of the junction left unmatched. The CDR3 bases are TGTGCCAGCAGCTTAGTTATCGGGACAGAGGAGCCCCAGCATTTT. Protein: CASSLVIGTEEPQHF.

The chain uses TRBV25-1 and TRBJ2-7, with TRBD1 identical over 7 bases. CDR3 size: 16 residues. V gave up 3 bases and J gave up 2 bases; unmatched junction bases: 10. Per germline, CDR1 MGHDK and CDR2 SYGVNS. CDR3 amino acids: CASSDGPGTVPYEQYF. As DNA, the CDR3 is TGTGCCAGCAGTGATGGCCCCGGGACAGTCCCCTACGAGCAGTACTTC.

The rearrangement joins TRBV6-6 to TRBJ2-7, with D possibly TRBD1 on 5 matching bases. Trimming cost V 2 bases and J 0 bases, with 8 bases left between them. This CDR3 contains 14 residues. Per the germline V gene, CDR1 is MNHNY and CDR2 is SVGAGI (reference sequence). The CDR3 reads CASSYDSVSYEQYF. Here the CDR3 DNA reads TGTGCCAGCAGTTACGACAGTGTCTCCTACGAGCAGTACTTC.

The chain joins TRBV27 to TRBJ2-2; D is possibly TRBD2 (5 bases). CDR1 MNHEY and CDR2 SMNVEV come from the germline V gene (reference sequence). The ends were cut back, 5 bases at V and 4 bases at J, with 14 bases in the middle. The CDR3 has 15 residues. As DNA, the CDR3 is TGTGCCAGCAGTATCCAAACTGGGAGCACCGGGGAGCTGTTTTTT. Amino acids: CASSIQTGSTGELFF.

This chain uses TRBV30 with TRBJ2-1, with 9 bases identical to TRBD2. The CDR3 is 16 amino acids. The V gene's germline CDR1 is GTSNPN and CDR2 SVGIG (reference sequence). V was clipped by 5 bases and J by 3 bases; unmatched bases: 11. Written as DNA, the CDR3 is TGTGCCTGGGAACCGATGGGACTAGCTAGCTACAATGAGCAGTTCTTC. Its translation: CAWEPMGLASYNEQFF.

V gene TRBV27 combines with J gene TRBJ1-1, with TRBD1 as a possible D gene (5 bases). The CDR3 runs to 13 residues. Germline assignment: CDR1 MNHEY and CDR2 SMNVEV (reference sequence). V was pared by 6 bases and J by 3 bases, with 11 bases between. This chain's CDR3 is CASSRQGYTEAFF. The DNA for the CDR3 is TGTGCCAGCAGCCGGCAGGGATACACTGAAGCTTTCTTT.

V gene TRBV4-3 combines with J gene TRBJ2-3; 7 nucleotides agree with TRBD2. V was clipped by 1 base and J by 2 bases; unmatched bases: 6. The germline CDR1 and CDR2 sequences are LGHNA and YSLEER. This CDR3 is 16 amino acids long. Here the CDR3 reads CASSQGASGATDTQYF. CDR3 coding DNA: TGCGCCAGCAGCCAAGGGGCTAGCGGAGCCACAGATACGCAGTATTTT.

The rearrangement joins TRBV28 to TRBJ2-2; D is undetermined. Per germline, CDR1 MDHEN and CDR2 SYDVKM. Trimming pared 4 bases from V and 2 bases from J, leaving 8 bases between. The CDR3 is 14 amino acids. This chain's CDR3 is CASSWALNTGELFF. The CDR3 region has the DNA TGTGCCAGCAGTTGGGCCCTTAACACCGGGGAGCTGTTTTTT.

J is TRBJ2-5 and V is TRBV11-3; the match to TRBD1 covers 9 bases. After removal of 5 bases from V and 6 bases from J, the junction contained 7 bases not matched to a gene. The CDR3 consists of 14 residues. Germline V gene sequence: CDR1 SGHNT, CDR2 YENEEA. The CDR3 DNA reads TGTGCCAGCAGCCCCGGGACAGGGAGGCAGACCCAGTACTTC. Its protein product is CASSPGTGRQTQYF.

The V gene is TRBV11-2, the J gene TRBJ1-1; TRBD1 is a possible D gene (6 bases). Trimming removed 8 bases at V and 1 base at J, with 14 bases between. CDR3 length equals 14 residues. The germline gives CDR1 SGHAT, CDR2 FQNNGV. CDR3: CASGTGLRNTEAFF. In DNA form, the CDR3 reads TGTGCCAGCGGAACAGGGCTTCGGAACACTGAAGCTTTCTTT.

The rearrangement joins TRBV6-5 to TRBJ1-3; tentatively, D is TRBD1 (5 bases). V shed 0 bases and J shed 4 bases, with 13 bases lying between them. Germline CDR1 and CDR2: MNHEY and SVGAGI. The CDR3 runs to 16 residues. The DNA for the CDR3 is TGTGCCAGCAGTTACTCGGGGGGGAGATCGGGAAACACCATATATTTT. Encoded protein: CASSYSGGRSGNTIYF.

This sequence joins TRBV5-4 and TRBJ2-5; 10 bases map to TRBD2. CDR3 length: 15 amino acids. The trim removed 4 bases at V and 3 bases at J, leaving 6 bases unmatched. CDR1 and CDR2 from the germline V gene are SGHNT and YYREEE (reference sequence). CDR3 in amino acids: CASSPILAGEETQYF. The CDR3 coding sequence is TGTGCCAGCAGCCCCATTCTAGCGGGAGAAGAGACCCAGTACTTC.

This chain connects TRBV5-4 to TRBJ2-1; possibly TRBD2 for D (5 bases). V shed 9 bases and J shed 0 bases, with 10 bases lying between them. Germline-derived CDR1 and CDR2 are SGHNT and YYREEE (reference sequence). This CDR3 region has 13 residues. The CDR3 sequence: CATTGSSYNEQFF. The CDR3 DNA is TGTGCCACCACGGGGAGCTCCTACAATGAGCAGTTCTTC.

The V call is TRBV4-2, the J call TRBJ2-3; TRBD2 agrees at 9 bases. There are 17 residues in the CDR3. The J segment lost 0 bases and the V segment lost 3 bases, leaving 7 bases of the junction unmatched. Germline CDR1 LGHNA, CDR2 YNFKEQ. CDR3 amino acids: CASSQETGLASTDTQYF. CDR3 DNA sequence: TGTGCCAGCAGCCAGGAAACGGGACTAGCAAGCACAGATACGCAGTATTTT.

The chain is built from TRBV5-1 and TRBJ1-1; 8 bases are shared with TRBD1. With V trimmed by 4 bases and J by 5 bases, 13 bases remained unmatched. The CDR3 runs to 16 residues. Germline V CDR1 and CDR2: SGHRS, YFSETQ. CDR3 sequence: CASSPFETGGETEAFF. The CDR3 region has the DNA TGCGCCAGCAGCCCATTTGAAACAGGGGGAGAGACTGAAGCTTTCTTT.

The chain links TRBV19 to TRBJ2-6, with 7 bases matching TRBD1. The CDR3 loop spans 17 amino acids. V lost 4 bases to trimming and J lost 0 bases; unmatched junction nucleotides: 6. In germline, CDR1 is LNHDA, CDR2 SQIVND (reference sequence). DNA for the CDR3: TGTGCCAGTAGTAGAGGACAGGAAGGCTCTGGGGCCAACGTCCTGACTTTC. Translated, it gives CASSRGQEGSGANVLTF.

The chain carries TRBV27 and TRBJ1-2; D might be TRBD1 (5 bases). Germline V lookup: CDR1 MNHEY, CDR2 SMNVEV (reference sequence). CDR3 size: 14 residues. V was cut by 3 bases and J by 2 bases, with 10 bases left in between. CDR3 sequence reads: CASSLGQGNYGYTF. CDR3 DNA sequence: TGTGCCAGCAGTTTGGGGCAGGGAAACTATGGCTACACCTTC.

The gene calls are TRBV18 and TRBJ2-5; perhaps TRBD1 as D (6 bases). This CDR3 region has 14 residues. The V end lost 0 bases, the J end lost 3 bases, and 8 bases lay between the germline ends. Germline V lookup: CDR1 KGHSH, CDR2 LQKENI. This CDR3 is CASSPPGGEETQYF. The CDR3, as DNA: TGTGCCAGCTCACCACCAGGGGGAGAAGAGACCCAGTACTTC.

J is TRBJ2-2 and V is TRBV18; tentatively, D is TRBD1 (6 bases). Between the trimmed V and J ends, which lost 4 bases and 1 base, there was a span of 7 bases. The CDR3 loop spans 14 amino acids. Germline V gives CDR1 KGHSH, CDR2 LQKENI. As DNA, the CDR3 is TGTGCCAGCTCACGGGGACAGAACACCGGGGAGCTGTTTTTT. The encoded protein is CASSRGQNTGELFF. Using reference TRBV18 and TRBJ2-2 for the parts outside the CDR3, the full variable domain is NAGVMQNPRHLVRRRGQEARLRCSPMKGHSHVYWYRQLPEEGLKFMVYLQKENIIDESGMPKERFSAEFPKEGPSILRIQQVVRGDSAAYFCASSRGQNTGELFFGEGSRLTVL.

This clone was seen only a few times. DNA of the CDR3: TGTGCCAGCAGATTCACCGCTGGACAGGGCAATGAGCAGTTCTTC. This sequence encodes CASRFTAGQGNEQFF. The chain recombines TRBV6-5 with TRBJ2-1; 8 bases line up with TRBD1. The CDR3 runs to 15 residues. Germline-derived CDR1 and CDR2 are MNHEY and SVGAGI. Unmatched junction bases numbered 10, after V lost 6 bases and J lost 6 bases.

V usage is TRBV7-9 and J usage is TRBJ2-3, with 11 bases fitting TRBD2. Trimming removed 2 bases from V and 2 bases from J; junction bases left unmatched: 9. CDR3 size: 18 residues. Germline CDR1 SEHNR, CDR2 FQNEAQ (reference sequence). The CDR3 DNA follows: TGTGCCAGCAGCTTACCAACGACTAGCGGGATAACCACAGATACGCAGTATTTT. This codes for CASSLPTTSGITTDTQYF. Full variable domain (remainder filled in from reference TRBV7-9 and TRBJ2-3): DTGVSQNPRHKITKRGQNVTFRCDPISEHNRLYWYRQTLGQGPEFLTYFQNEAQLEKSRLLSDRFSAERPKGSFSTLEIQRTEQGDSAMYLCASSLPTTSGITTDTQYFGPGTRLTVL.

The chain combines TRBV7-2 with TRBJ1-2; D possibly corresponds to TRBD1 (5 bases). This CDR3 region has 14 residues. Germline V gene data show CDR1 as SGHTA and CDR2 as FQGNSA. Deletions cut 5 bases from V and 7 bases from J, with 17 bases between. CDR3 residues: CASSPRGGERGYTF. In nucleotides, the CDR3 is TGTGCCAGCAGCCCCCGGGGGGGGGAACGTGGCTACACCTTC.

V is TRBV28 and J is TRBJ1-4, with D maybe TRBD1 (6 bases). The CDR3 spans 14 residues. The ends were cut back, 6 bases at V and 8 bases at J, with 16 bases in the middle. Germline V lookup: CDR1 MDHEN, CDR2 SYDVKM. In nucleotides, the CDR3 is TGTGCCAGCAGCTCTTCGCTGACAGGAGAAAAACTGTTTTTT. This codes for CASSSSLTGEKLFF.

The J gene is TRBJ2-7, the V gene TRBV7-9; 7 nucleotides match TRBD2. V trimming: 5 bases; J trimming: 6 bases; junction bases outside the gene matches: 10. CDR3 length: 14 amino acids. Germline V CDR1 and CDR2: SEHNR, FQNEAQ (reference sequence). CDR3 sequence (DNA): TGTGCCAGCAGCGAGGCGAGCGGGATGATCGAGCAGTACTTC. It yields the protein CASSEASGMIEQYF.